This TCR beta chain is from a study of cytomegalovirus exposure and HLA in healthy donors. The PCR was carried out with 60 Vbeta primers and 13 Jbeta primers. Generated by immunoSEQ multiplex PCR, the TCRdb table keeps only in-frame clones and is missing some. The table lists 180,000 or so clones. The germline CDR1 and CDR2 sequences are LNHDA and SQIVND (reference sequence). This CDR3 is 15 amino acids long. V lost 4 bases and J 6 bases, leaving 15 bases between the germline ends. Sequenced sample: PBMCs. This receptor was identified in a young woman in good health and CMV-seropositive. V gene TRBV19 combines with J gene TRBJ2-2; D is possibly TRBD1 (6 bases). CDR3 amino acids: CASSSPRGRAGELFF. Here the CDR3 DNA reads TGTGCCAGTAGTAGTCCCAGGGGACGGGCCGGGGAGCTGTTTTTT.